This T cell receptor (beta chain) comes out of a study of blood T cell repertoires in COVID-19. Overall study: T cells, B-cell-depleted T cells, or PBMCs provided the cDNA or gDNA that served as material.

This CDR3 has 16 amino acids. Looked up from germline, CDR1 is SNHLY and CDR2 is FYNNEI. The junction had 12 bases not matched to a gene; V was cut back by 6 bases and J by 4 bases. Authors' analysis steps: Estimates of nucleated cell counts were drawn from the amplification of reference gene primers. This table comes from immunoSEQ multiplex PCR, and its TCRdb copy is limited to in-frame clones, with some not included. V, J and clone size are those of that table, while D and trimming were read from the DNA. The sample has around 230,000 clones, more than 75% seen once. This chain joins TRBV2 and TRBJ2-1, with 7 bases matching TRBD2. The sequencing input was peripheral blood. The TCR sequence derives from an older woman with active or convalescent COVID-19. For the CDR3, the DNA is TGTGCCAGCAGCCCCTTGGGGGGGTCCGTGTACAATGAGCAGTTCTTC. It is translated as CASSPLGGSVYNEQFF.